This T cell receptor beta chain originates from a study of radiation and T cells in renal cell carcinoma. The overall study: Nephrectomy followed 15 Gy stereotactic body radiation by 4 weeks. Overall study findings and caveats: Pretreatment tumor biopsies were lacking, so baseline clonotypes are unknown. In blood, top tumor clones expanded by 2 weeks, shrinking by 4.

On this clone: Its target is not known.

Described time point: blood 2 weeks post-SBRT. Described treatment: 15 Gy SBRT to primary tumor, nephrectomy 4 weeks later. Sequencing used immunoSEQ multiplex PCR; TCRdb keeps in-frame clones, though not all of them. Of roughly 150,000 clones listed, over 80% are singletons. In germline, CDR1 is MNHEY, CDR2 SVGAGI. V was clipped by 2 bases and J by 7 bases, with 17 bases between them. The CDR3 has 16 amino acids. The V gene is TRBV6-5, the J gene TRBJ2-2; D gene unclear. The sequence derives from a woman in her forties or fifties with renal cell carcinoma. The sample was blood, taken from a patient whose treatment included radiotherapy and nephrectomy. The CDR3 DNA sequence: TGTGCCAGCAGTTACCCCTCCAAGCCCCCAATCGGGGAGCTGTTTTTT. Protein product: CASSYPSKPPIGELFF.